These T cell receptor beta chains were read from a single sample in a study of shared clonotypes between healthy human individuals. This table comes from immunoSEQ multiplex PCR, and its TCRdb copy is limited to in-frame clones, with some not included. In the table there are roughly 2.6 million clones, approximately 90% of which are singletons. Material for sequencing was naive CD4+ T cells sorted from blood. All receptors come from a man in his late teens or twenties in good health. CDR3s include the opening cysteine and the closing phenylalanine or tryptophan. D genes are given only for firm matches. A clone size is listed for some rows: how often the clone was seen (once, few, many), or a class if it is expanded.

V: TRBV9
size: .
J: TRBJ1-3
D: .
DNA: TGTGCCAGCAGCGTAGCAGCGGGATCCACCGGAAACACCATATATTTT
CDR3: CASSVAAGSTGNTIYF

V: TRBV28
size: .
J: TRBJ2-7
D: TRBD1
DNA: TGTGCCAGCAGTGGGACAGGGGAGCACGAGCAGTACTTC
CDR3: CASSGTGEHEQYF

V: TRBV5-6
size: .
J: TRBJ2-5
D: .
DNA: TGTGCCAGCAGCCTAGTCCTTACAGGGTTGCGAGAGACCCAGTACTTC
CDR3: CASSLVLTGLRETQYF

V: TRBV7-9
size: once
J: TRBJ1-2
D: .
DNA: TGTGCCAGCAGCCCTCCGACATCGGGCTATGGCTACACCTTC
CDR3: CASSPPTSGYGYTF

V: TRBV18
size: .
J: TRBJ2-7
D: .
DNA: TGTGCCAGCTCACCTATCCTCACAGATTACGAGCAGTACTTC
CDR3: CASSPILTDYEQYF

V: TRBV5-4
size: .
J: TRBJ2-5
D: TRBD2
DNA: TGTGCCAGCAGTATAGCGAGCGGGGGCCAAGAGACCCAGTACTTC
CDR3: CASSIASGGQETQYF

V: TRBV7-7
size: .
J: TRBJ1-1
D: .
DNA: TGTGCTAGCACTCTTATTCAGGGCACTGAAGCTTTCTTT
CDR3: CASTLIQGTEAFF

V: TRBV30
size: .
J: TRBJ1-5
D: .
DNA: TGTGCCTGGTCCACACAGGTTGGGCGCAATCAGCCCCAGCATTTT
CDR3: CAWSTQVGRNQPQHF

V: TRBV19
size: .
J: TRBJ1-4
D: .
DNA: TGTGCCAGTAGTATCTTTCAGACAGCAACTAATGAAAAACTGTTTTTT
CDR3: CASSIFQTATNEKLFF

V: TRBV7-9
size: .
J: TRBJ1-2
D: .
DNA: TGTGCCAGCAGCTTAGCCGGGCCCGTGGGAGATGGCTACACCTTC
CDR3: CASSLAGPVGDGYTF

V: TRBV11-3
size: .
J: TRBJ2-1
D: TRBD2
DNA: TGTGCCAGCAGCTTAGGAGTGGCGGGGGGCTACAATGAGCAGTTCTTC
CDR3: CASSLGVAGGYNEQFF

V: TRBV7-3
size: once
J: TRBJ2-1
D: .
DNA: TGTGCCAGCAGCCCGACTAGTACCCACAATGAGCAGTTCTTC
CDR3: CASSPTSTHNEQFF

V: TRBV5-4
size: .
J: TRBJ2-5
D: .
DNA: TGTGCCAGCAGCTCTAACAAGGAGACCCAGTACTTC
CDR3: CASSSNKETQYF

V: TRBV7-9
size: .
J: TRBJ2-2
D: TRBD2
DNA: TGTGCCAGCAGCTCGGGACTAGCGAGAACGTACACCGGGGAGCTGTTTTTT
CDR3: CASSSGLARTYTGELFF

V: TRBV5-1
size: .
J: TRBJ2-3
D: TRBD2
DNA: TGCGCCAGCAGTCCTGGGCGGGGGGCAGGAACAGATACGCAGTATTTT
CDR3: CASSPGRGAGTDTQYF

V: TRBV2
size: .
J: TRBJ1-5
D: .
DNA: TGTGCCAGCAGTGAGTGGGCAGGGGAAAATCAGCCCCAGCATTTT
CDR3: CASSEWAGENQPQHF

V: TRBV6-5
size: .
J: TRBJ1-3
D: TRBD1
DNA: TGTGCCAGCAGTCGACAGGGGCAGGGGAGCACCATATATTTT
CDR3: CASSRQGQGSTIYF

V: TRBV10-3
size: .
J: TRBJ1-3
D: .
DNA: TGTGCCATCACCGGGGACTCTGGAAACACCATATATTTT
CDR3: CAITGDSGNTIYF

V: TRBV4-1
size: few
J: TRBJ1-4
D: TRBD1
DNA: TGCGCCAGCAGCCGGCAAGGGACAGGTAATGAAAAACTGTTTTTT
CDR3: CASSRQGTGNEKLFF

V: TRBV6-6
size: .
J: TRBJ2-6
D: .
DNA: TGTGCCAGCAGTGGCCCTTCTGGGGCCAACGTCCTGACTTTC
CDR3: CASSGPSGANVLTF